The 5 T cell receptor beta chains reported below all come from one sample, sequenced in a study of CD8 T cells in ankylosing spondylitis. TCRdb recomputed calls from the 5' RACE reads with MiXCR, one row per CDR3 protein. This sample has over 30,000 distinct CDR3 sequences, with 16% found just once. The sample was blood. These TCRs come from a male donor with ankylosing spondylitis or in good health (not recorded which).

This clonotype has more than one count but fewer than ten. The chain combines TRBV5-5 with TRBJ2-2; D remains unclear. Trimming pared 1 base from V and 4 bases from J, leaving 8 bases between. The CDR3 sequence is 14 residues long. The germline CDR1 and CDR2 sequences are SGHKS and YYEKEE (reference sequence). The CDR3 loop reads CASSLTQTTGELFF. CDR3 DNA sequence: TGTGCCAGCAGCTTGACACAGACCACCGGGGAGCTGTTTTTT.

The chain is built from TRBV7-9 and TRBJ2-2; D is undetermined. This CDR3 comprises 12 residues. The germline V gene encodes CDR1 SEHNR and CDR2 FQNEAQ (reference sequence). Trimming took 4 bases from V and 9 from J, leaving 9 bases between them. CDR3 region: CASSSLGRELFF. Here the CDR3 DNA reads TGTGCCAGCAGCTCGCTAGGCCGGGAGCTGTTTTTT.

This clonotype was observed a handful of times. This chain joins TRBV20-1 and TRBJ2-3; 10 bases agree with TRBD2. Germline trimming cut 2 bases from V and 4 bases from J; bases unmatched to any gene: 12. The CDR3 length is 17 residues. The germline V gene has CDR1 DFQATT and CDR2 SNEGSKA (reference sequence). CDR3 sequence reads: CSARKYTSGVGADTQYF. CDR3 DNA: TGCAGTGCTAGAAAGTACACTAGCGGGGTAGGAGCAGATACGCAGTATTTT.

This clonotype was seen a handful of times. This chain connects TRBV6-5 to TRBJ2-2; D remains ambiguous. Germline CDR1 and CDR2: MNHEY and SVGAGI. V was pared by 4 bases and J by 7 bases, with 13 bases between. The CDR3 is 14 amino acids. CDR3 DNA: TGTGCCAGCAGTTCCCGACTTGCTGGCGGGGAGCTGTTTTTT. This gives the protein CASSSRLAGGELFF.

This clonotype turned up a few times. The genes are TRBV7-2 and TRBJ2-7, with 11 bases matching TRBD1. The germline V gene has CDR1 SGHTA and CDR2 FQGNSA. V dropped 5 bases and J dropped 5; count of bases not matched to a gene: 2. This CDR3 comprises 13 residues. CDR3: CASSRTGGHEQYF. Here the CDR3 DNA reads TGTGCCAGCAGCCGGACAGGGGGCCACGAGCAGTACTTC.